This T cell receptor (beta chain) came from a study of control samples from healthy donors and cancer patients. Germline assignment: CDR1 SGHDT and CDR2 YYEEEE. Trimming shortened V by 0 bases and J by 4 bases, and 11 bases separated the two germline ends. The CDR3 has 15 residues. The data were produced by immunoSEQ multiplex PCR, yet TCRdb's version contains in-frame clones alone and is incomplete. The profile shows 65,000 to 70,000 clones, around 84% of them singletons. This receptor was identified in a woman in her forties or fifties with lung cancer. The sequencing sample was made of PBMCs. The chain couples TRBV5-6 to TRBJ1-3; no firm D call. Here the CDR3 DNA reads TGTGCCAGCAGCTTGGGAACTGTGAACGGAAACACCATATATTTT. Amino acid sequence: CASSLGTVNGNTIYF. The variable domain in full, with the rest retrieved from reference TRBV5-6 and TRBJ1-3, is DAGVTQSPTHLIKTRGQQVTLRCSPKSGHDTVSWYQQALGQGPQFIFQYYEEEERQRGNFPDRFSGHQFPNYSSELNVNALLLGDSALYLCASSLGTVNGNTIYFGEGSWLTVV.